Each of the 2 T cell receptor beta chains below was sequenced from the same sample in a study of PD-1 blockade in classical Hodgkin lymphoma. With no exception, relapse followed autologous stem cell transplantation in all patients, and brentuximab vedotin exposure varied. TCRdb keeps only in-frame clones here, not all; method: immunoSEQ multiplex PCR. Of 95,000 to 100,000 clones in the sample, 75% to 90% were seen once. Source: peripheral blood mononuclear cells (PBMCs), taken before the second cycle of nivolumab. These receptors were taken from a human donor with classical Hodgkin lymphoma.

This chain joins TRBV4-3 and TRBJ1-2; TRBD1 might be the D (6 bases). V lost 0 bases and J 3 bases, leaving 11 bases between the germline ends. Germline-derived CDR1 and CDR2 are LGHNA and YSLEER. The CDR3 has 15 amino acids. This CDR3 reads CASSQEPDSYYGYTF. In DNA, the CDR3 is TGCGCCAGCAGCCAAGAACCGGACAGCTACTATGGCTACACCTTC.

This chain links TRBV10-1 with TRBJ2-3, with TRBD2 as a possible D gene (6 bases). Trimming took off 8 bases at V and 0 bases at J, with 15 bases between the two ends. Germline CDR1 is WNHNN and CDR2 is SYGVQD (reference sequence). The CDR3 is 15 residues long. The CDR3 coding sequence is TGCGCCAGCTCCCTTGGGGGGACTAGCACAGATACGCAGTATTTT. Residues: CASSLGGTSTDTQYF.